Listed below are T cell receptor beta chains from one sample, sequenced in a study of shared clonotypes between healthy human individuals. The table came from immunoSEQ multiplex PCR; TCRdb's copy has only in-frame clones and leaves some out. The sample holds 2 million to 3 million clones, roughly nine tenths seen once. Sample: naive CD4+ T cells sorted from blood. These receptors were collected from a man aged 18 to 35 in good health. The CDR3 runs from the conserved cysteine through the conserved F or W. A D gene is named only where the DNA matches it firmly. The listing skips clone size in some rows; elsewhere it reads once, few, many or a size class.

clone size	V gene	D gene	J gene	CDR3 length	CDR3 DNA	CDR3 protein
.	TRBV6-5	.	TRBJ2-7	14	TGTGCCAGCAGTTACCGGGTCCCAGCCTACGAGCAGTACTTC	CASSYRVPAYEQYF
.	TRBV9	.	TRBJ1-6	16	TGTGCCAGCAGCGTAGGGGGGAGCTCCTATAATTCACCCCTCCACTTT	CASSVGGSSYNSPLHF
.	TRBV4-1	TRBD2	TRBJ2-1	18	TGCGCCAGCAGCCAAGTAAGGGGCGGGGGGACTTCCTACAATGAGCAGTTCTTC	CASSQVRGGGTSYNEQFF
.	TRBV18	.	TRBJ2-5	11	TGTGCCAGCTCACCTACAGAGACCCAGTACTTC	CASSPTETQYF
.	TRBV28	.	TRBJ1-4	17	TGTGCCAGCAGTTTTTGGGACACCCGGGACGCTAATGAAAAACTGTTTTTT	CASSFWDTRDANEKLFF
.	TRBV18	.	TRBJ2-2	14	TGTGCCAGCTCACCAGCCGGTGGCACCGGGGAGCTGTTTTTT	CASSPAGGTGELFF
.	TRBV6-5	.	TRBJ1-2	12	TGTGCCAGCAGTTTCTCAGGGAACGGCTACACCTTC	CASSFSGNGYTF
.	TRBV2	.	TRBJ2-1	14	TGTGCCAGCAGTCTCTCCCAAACCTACAATGAGCAGTTCTTC	CASSLSQTYNEQFF
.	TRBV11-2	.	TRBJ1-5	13	TGTGCCAGCAGCTTATCTCTCCGGCAGCCCCAGCATTTT	CASSLSLRQPQHF
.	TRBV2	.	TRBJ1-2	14	TGTGCCAGCATCGGAACAGGAGCTCACTATGGCTACACCTTC	CASIGTGAHYGYTF
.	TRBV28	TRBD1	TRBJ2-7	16	TGTGCCAGCAGTCCCTCCTGGACAGGGGGCATGGACGAGCAGTACTTC	CASSPSWTGGMDEQYF
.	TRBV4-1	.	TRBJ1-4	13	TGCGCCAGCAGCCAGGGGGCAGCTGAAAAACTGTTTTTT	CASSQGAAEKLFF
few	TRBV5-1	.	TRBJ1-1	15	TGCGCCAGCAGCCTTACGGCCCCTGTGAACACTGAAGCTTTCTTT	CASSLTAPVNTEAFF
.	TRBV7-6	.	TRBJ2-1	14	TGTGCCAGCAGCTTACGGGGGGCGCTTGATGAGCAGTTCTTC	CASSLRGALDEQFF
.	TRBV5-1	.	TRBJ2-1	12	TGCGCCAGCAGCTCCAGGGGCGATGAGCAGTTCTTC	CASSSRGDEQFF
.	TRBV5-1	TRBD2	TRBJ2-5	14	TGCGCCAGCAGCTTGGCCGGGGGGAGGGAGACCCAGTACTTC	CASSLAGGRETQYF
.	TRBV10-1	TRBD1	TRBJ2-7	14	TGCGCCAGCAGTGAAGGGGGCAGCGTTTACGAGCAGTACTTC	CASSEGGSVYEQYF
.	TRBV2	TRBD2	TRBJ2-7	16	TGTGCCAGCAGGGAAACATCTAGCGGGGGGACCTACGAGCAGTACTTC	CASRETSSGGTYEQYF
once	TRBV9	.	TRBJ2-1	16	TGTGCCAGCAGCGTAGGTCTGGGGCCGCAGGGGAATGAGCAGTTCTTC	CASSVGLGPQGNEQFF
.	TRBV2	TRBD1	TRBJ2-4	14	TGTGCCAGCAGTGGACAGGGGGCGGTGGTCATTCAGTACTTC	CASSGQGAVVIQYF
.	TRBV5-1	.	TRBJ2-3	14	TGCGCCAGCAGCCTCGTTACTAGCACAGATACGCAGTATTTT	CASSLVTSTDTQYF
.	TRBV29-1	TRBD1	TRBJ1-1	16	TGCAGCGTTTGGACAGGGGCCATGAAGGGGAACACTGAAGCTTTCTTT	CSVWTGAMKGNTEAFF
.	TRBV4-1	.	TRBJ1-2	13	TGCGCCAGCAGCCAAGTTCCGGGGTTTGGCTACACCTTC	CASSQVPGFGYTF
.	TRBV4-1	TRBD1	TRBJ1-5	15	TGCGCCAGCAGCCGACTCGGGACAGGGGATCAGCCCCAGCATTTT	CASSRLGTGDQPQHF
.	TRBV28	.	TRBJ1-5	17	TGTGCCAGTTTCCCTAAGGGGGTACGGCCAAGGGATCAGCCCCAGCATTTT	CASFPKGVRPRDQPQHF
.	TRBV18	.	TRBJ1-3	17	TGTGCCAGCTCCCCGAACGAAGGGACCCTCTCTGGAAACACCATATATTTT	CASSPNEGTLSGNTIYF
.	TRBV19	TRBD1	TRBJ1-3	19	TGTGCCAGTAGCCCGACCGGGACAGGGGGCGCGGGCTCTGGAAACACCATATATTTT	CASSPTGTGGAGSGNTIYF
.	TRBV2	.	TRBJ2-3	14	TGTGCCAGCAGTAGGGAAGGATGGACAGATACGCAGTATTTT	CASSREGWTDTQYF
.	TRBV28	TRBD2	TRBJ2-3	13	TGTGCCAGCGGGGGGGGTGGCACAGATACGCAGTATTTT	CASGGGGTDTQYF
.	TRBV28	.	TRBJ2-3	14	TGTGCCAGCAGGGGCGGACAGTTCACAGATACGCAGTATTTT	CASRGGQFTDTQYF
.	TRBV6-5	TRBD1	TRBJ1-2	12	TGTGCCAGCAGGCCAGGGGGTTATGGCTACACCTTC	CASRPGGYGYTF
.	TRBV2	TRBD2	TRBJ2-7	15	TGTGCCAGCAGTGTACTAGCGTTTAGCTCCTACGAGCAGTACTTC	CASSVLAFSSYEQYF
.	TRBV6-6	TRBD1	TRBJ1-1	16	TGTGCCAGCAGTTACTCGATACAGGGGACGAACACTGAAGCTTTCTTT	CASSYSIQGTNTEAFF
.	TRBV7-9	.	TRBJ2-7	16	TGTGCCAGCAGCTTAGGAGGAGGGGGCGATTTTTACGAGCAGTACTTC	CASSLGGGGDFYEQYF
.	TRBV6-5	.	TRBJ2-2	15	TGTGCCAGCAAGACATGGACCCCTAACACCGGGGAGCTGTTTTTT	CASKTWTPNTGELFF
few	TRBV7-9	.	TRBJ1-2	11	TGTGCCAGCCAGGGAGGCAGCGGCTACACCTTC	CASQGGSGYTF
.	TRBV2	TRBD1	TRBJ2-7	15	TGTGCCAGCAGTTCCCCCGGGACAGGCAACTACGAGCAGTACTTC	CASSSPGTGNYEQYF
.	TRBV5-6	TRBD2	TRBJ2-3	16	TGTGCCAGCAGCTTGCGGACTAGCGGGTTGTCAGATACGCAGTATTTT	CASSLRTSGLSDTQYF
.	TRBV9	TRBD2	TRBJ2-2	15	TGTGCCAGCAGCGTTCAGGGACTATTCACCGGGGAGCTGTTTTTT	CASSVQGLFTGELFF
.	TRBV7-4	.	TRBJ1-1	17	TGTGCCAGCAGCTTAGCAGGGCGGAGGGAAGGGGACACTGAAGCTTTCTTT	CASSLAGRREGDTEAFF
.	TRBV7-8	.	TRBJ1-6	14	TGTGCCAGCAGCCTGGCAGGTTTACTTTCACCCCTCCACTTT	CASSLAGLLSPLHF
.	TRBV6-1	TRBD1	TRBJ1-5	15	TGTGCCAGCAGTGTTGGAGACAGGGGATCTCAGCCCCAGCATTTT	CASSVGDRGSQPQHF
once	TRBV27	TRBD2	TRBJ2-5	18	TGTGCCAGCAGGTCCTTTATGGGACTAGCGGGCCACCAAGAGACCCAGTACTTC	CASRSFMGLAGHQETQYF
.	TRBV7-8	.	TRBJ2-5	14	TGTGCCAGCAGCCGCCGTGGGGGGCAGGAGACCCAGTACTTC	CASSRRGGQETQYF
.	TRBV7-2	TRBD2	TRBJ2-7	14	TGTGCCAGCAGTCGAACTAGCGGGACCTACGAGCAGTACTTC	CASSRTSGTYEQYF